This is a list of T cell receptor beta chains from one sample in a study of cytomegalovirus exposure and HLA in healthy donors. This table comes from immunoSEQ multiplex PCR, and its TCRdb copy is limited to in-frame clones, with some not included. The sample records around 64,000 clones, about four fifths being singletons. Sample: PBMCs. These receptors all come from a young man in good health and CMV-seropositive. The CDR3 runs from the conserved cysteine through the conserved F or W. Fields, in order: CDR3 protein, clone size, CDR3 length, J gene, V gene. A clone size is listed for some rows: how often the clone was seen (once, few, many), or a class if it is expanded.

CASSEYRPGQGRDEQYF,-,17,TRBJ2-7,TRBV6-1
CASSGQGARPLNTGELFF,-,18,TRBJ2-2,TRBV6-1
CASSGWLFRVVWTEAFF,once,17,TRBJ1-1,TRBV10-1
CASSLHAGSGNTIYF,-,15,TRBJ1-3,TRBV28
CASSTDSSYNSPLHF,-,15,TRBJ1-6,TRBV19
CASSSRQEPTDTQYF,-,15,TRBJ2-3,TRBV7-6
CASSRTSGGGGQFF,-,14,TRBJ2-1,TRBV7-9
CASSSLPVLYQETQYF,few,16,TRBJ2-5,TRBV6-9
CASRRGQGAHEQYF,-,14,TRBJ2-7,TRBV6-5
CASSPLAGHTDTQYF,-,15,TRBJ2-3,TRBV9
CASSVGQINQPQHF,-,14,TRBJ1-5,TRBV6-1
CSSSPRRVGALGSYEQYF,-,18,TRBJ2-7,TRBV7-9
CASSFSQGWDTEAFF,few,15,TRBJ1-1,TRBV5-1
CASSELGGFTEAFF,-,14,TRBJ1-1,TRBV25-1
CASSPWRPGDTEAFF,-,15,TRBJ1-1,TRBV18
CASSSGTGSSYNEQFF,-,16,TRBJ2-1,TRBV5-1
CAWSVRFSSYNSPLHF,-,16,TRBJ1-6,TRBV30
CSVVGTGDGYTF,-,12,TRBJ1-2,TRBV29-1
CASSPPSRGQETQYF,-,15,TRBJ2-5,TRBV18
CASHRGHNYGYTF,-,13,TRBJ1-2,TRBV28
CASSLTGKTEAFF,-,13,TRBJ1-1,TRBV11-3
CASSPEGDSTYEQYF,once,15,TRBJ2-7,TRBV27
CASSVYRDTEAFF,-,13,TRBJ1-1,TRBV7-9
CASSLRGILFYNEQFF,-,16,TRBJ2-1,TRBV11-3
CASSDTGGGQPQHF,-,14,TRBJ1-5,TRBV9
CASSIGQRDEQYF,-,13,TRBJ2-7,TRBV7-3
CASSFRTGGEKLFF,-,14,TRBJ1-4,TRBV5-6
CASSEWPNEKLFF,-,13,TRBJ1-4,TRBV6-4
CASSQEVTAISAFF,-,14,TRBJ1-1,TRBV4-3
CASSFGVLSSYNSPLHF,few,17,TRBJ1-6,TRBV27
CASSGGALDEQFF,-,13,TRBJ2-1,TRBV4-2
CASSFGTANTEAFF,-,14,TRBJ1-1,TRBV5-5
CASSPLGEGGNTEAFF,-,16,TRBJ1-1,TRBV14